This TCR beta chain was captured by sequencing in a study of blood T cell repertoires in COVID-19. Only one count was recorded for this clone. Germline values: CDR1 SEHNR, CDR2 FQNEAQ (reference sequence). The CDR3 length is 14 residues. The V segment lost 3 bases and the J segment 8 bases; nucleotides outside the gene matches: 3. Data came from immunoSEQ multiplex PCR; TCRdb stores just in-frame clones and leaves some out. The data show 90,000 or so clones, 80% to 90% seen once. Sequences were obtained from peripheral blood. V gene TRBV7-9 combines with J gene TRBJ1-4; 10 bases fit TRBD1. This TCR was sampled from an elderly man with acute or convalescent COVID-19. The chain's CDR3 is CASSFGTGEEKLFF. The DNA of the CDR3 is TGTGCCAGCAGCTTCGGGACAGGGGAGGAAAAACTGTTTTTT.